This TCR beta chain was retrieved from a study of OX40 agonist ivuxolimab in advanced cancers. Study-wide context: Three dose-escalation patients had partial responses: one with hepatocellular carcinoma and two with cutaneous melanoma. Study outcomes and limitations: Both blood CD4+ and CD8+ T cells showed clonal growth by week 6 at 0.1 to 3.0 mg/kg.

There are 13 residues in the CDR3. V shed 4 bases, J shed 3 bases, and the junction held 4 bases outside the gene matches. Germline-derived CDR1 and CDR2 are SGHRS and YFSETQ. Here immunoSEQ multiplex PCR was the method, and the copy in TCRdb shows in-frame clones only, minus some. The repertoire holds 50,000 or so clones, with more than 85% as singletons. For this clone: Its antigen remains unidentified.

This chain uses TRBV5-1 with TRBJ2-7; TRBD1 matches at 7 bases. Sequenced material: CD4+ or CD8+ T cells sorted from blood, taken in a trial of the OX40 agonist ivuxolimab. The receptor comes from an adult with an advanced solid tumor such as melanoma, head and neck, liver or kidney cancer. CDR3 sequence (DNA): TGCGCCAGCAGCAGGGACAGTTACTACGAGCAGTACTTC. It yields the protein CASSRDSYYEQYF. Supplemented by reference TRBV5-1 and TRBJ2-7, the full variable domain reads KAGVTQTPRYLIKTRGQQVTLSCSPISGHRSVSWYQQTPGQGLQFLFEYFSETQRNKGNFPGRFSGRQFSNSRSEMNVSTLELGDSALYLCASSRDSYYEQYFGPGTRLTVT.